The 13 T cell receptor beta chains below come from one sample, sequenced in a study of blood T cells in healthy people across ages. Alongside a J-beta primer mix, a sample-barcoded 5' primer served in a second PCR lasting roughly 6 to 12 cycles. TCRdb recomputed calls from the 5' RACE reads with MiXCR, one row per CDR3 protein. The table shows around 1.1 million distinct CDR3 sequences, with more than 30% occurring only once. The source material was blood. Source of these receptors: a man in his late teens or twenties in good health.

V is TRBV12-3 or TRBV12-4 and J is TRBJ1-4, with 9 bases lining up with TRBD1. V dropped 7 bases and J dropped 3; count of bases not matched to a gene: 12. This CDR3 is built from 17 residues. The CDR3 loop is CASNHRGPRAANEKLFF. As DNA, the CDR3 is TGTGCCAGCAATCACAGGGGGCCCCGAGCAGCTAATGAAAAACTGTTTTTT.

The chain couples TRBV7-9 to TRBJ2-1, with 8 bases matching TRBD2. V was clipped by 2 bases and J by 7 bases; unmatched bases: 13. The germline V gene encodes CDR1 SEHNR and CDR2 FQNEAQ (reference sequence). The CDR3 extends over 17 amino acids. Here the CDR3 reads CASSLKRRGGQENEQFF. The CDR3 nucleotides are TGTGCCAGCAGCTTAAAAAGACGGGGGGGCCAGGAGAATGAGCAGTTCTTC. The full variable domain, its missing parts supplied by reference TRBV7-9 and TRBJ2-1, is DTGVSQNPRHKITKRGQNVTFRCDPISEHNRLYWYRQTLGQGPEFLTYFQNEAQLEKSRLLSDRFSAERPKGSFSTLEIQRTEQGDSAMYLCASSLKRRGGQENEQFFGPGTRLTVL.

The rearrangement joins TRBV7-2 to TRBJ2-1, with 7 positions matching TRBD2. Per the germline V gene, CDR1 is SGHTA and CDR2 is FQGNSA. V was clipped by 2 bases and J by 10 bases; unmatched bases: 8. The CDR3 has 14 residues. CDR3 amino acids: CASSLLAVSYEQFF. CDR3 sequence (DNA): TGTGCCAGCAGCTTACTAGCGGTCTCCTACGAGCAGTTCTTC.

The chain links TRBV6-1 to TRBJ2-7, with a weak D call TRBD2 (6 bases). Germline-derived CDR1 and CDR2 are MNHNS and SASEGT. The CDR3 covers 13 residues. The V and J ends lost 7 bases and 7 bases respectively, with 17 bases between them. This CDR3 reads CASTPQRANEQYF. CDR3 DNA: TGTGCCAGCACCCCCCAGCGGGCGAATGAGCAGTACTTC.

V gene TRBV20-1 combines with J gene TRBJ1-1; a possible D gene is TRBD1 (5 bases). Per germline, CDR1 DFQATT and CDR2 SNEGSKA (reference sequence). The CDR3 totals 17 residues. The germline V and J ends were trimmed by 5 bases and 1 base, with 23 bases remaining between them. Here the CDR3 DNA reads TGCAGTGCTTCCAAACGTGGGGCAGAACTTAGGAACACTGAAGCTTTCTTT. This translates into CSASKRGAELRNTEAFF.

The CDR3 is CASKTGTILRLNTEAFF. The CDR3 bases are TGTGCCAGCAAGACAGGCACAATACTACGATTGAACACTGAAGCTTTCTTT. The chain links TRBV6-6 to TRBJ1-1, with a possible D match to TRBD1 (6 bases). V shed 7 bases and J shed 0 bases, with 21 bases lying between them. Per germline, CDR1 MNHNY and CDR2 SVGAGI (reference sequence). This CDR3 contains 17 residues.

This clonotype has only a few counts. The rearrangement uses TRBV12-3 or TRBV12-4 and TRBJ1-1; 7 bases align to TRBD1. CDR3 length: 17 amino acids. J was trimmed by 0 bases and V by 4 bases; bases with no gene match: 11. This CDR3 reads CASSSGTAGSMNTEAFF. The CDR3 DNA is TGTGCCAGCAGTTCCGGGACAGCGGGGTCCATGAACACTGAAGCTTTCTTT.

This clonotype was seen only a few times. The chain combines TRBV2 with TRBJ1-1; D perhaps matches TRBD1 (5 bases). The V and J ends lost 8 bases and 7 bases respectively, with 11 bases between them. The CDR3 has 11 residues. Germline V gives CDR1 SNHLY, CDR2 FYNNEI. The CDR3 loop is CASRGRGEAFF. The DNA for the CDR3 is TGTGCCAGCCGGGGGAGGGGTGAAGCTTTCTTT. The entire variable domain, with the rest obtained from reference TRBV2 and TRBJ1-1, is as follows: EPEVTQTPSHQVTQMGQEVILRCVPISNHLYFYWYRQILGQKVEFLVSFYNNEISEKSEIFDDQFSVERPDGSNFTLKIRSTKLEDSAMYFCASRGRGEAFFGQGTRLTVV.

This sequence joins TRBV10-3 and TRBJ1-3; D perhaps matches TRBD1 (5 bases). Germline V CDR1 and CDR2: ENHRY, SYGVKD. The germline V and J ends were trimmed by 7 bases and 0 bases, with 7 bases remaining between them. The CDR3 has 13 residues. The chain's CDR3 is CAITQGSGNTIYF. CDR3 sequence (DNA): TGTGCCATCACCCAGGGCTCTGGAAACACCATATATTTT.

This clonotype was detected a few times. The V gene is TRBV27, the J gene TRBJ2-5; D call uncertain. The germline gives CDR1 MNHEY, CDR2 SMNVEV (reference sequence). The CDR3 loop spans 10 amino acids. Trimming removed 8 bases from V and 7 bases from J, with 8 bases in between. CDR3 loop: CASGLRTQYF. The CDR3 DNA is TGTGCCAGCGGTCTAAGGACCCAGTACTTC.

The sample holds one count of this clonotype. The CDR3 sequence: CASSRMTGGSTDTQYF. The DNA of the CDR3 is TGTGCCAGCTCACGGATGACAGGGGGTAGCACAGATACGCAGTATTTT. The chain uses TRBV18 and TRBJ2-3; 9 bases fit TRBD1. The J segment lost 0 bases and the V segment lost 4 bases, leaving 5 bases of the junction unmatched. This CDR3 region has 16 residues. Germline V gene lookup returns CDR1 KGHSH and CDR2 LQKENI.

This sequence joins TRBV27 and TRBJ1-4; no reliable D call. The CDR3 loop spans 15 amino acids. V was trimmed by 4 bases and J by 5 bases, leaving 14 bases between them. CDR1 MNHEY and CDR2 SMNVEV come from the germline V gene (reference sequence). The CDR3 region is CASSSSRVPNEKLFF. CDR3 DNA sequence: TGTGCCAGCAGTTCGTCGAGGGTCCCCAATGAAAAACTGTTTTTT. The full variable domain, in which reference TRBV27 and TRBJ1-4 provide the parts outside the CDR3, is EAQVTQNPRYLITVTGKKLTVTCSQNMNHEYMSWYRQDPGLGLRQIYYSMNVEVTDKGDVPEGYKVSRKEKRNFPLILESPSPNQTSLYFCASSSSRVPNEKLFFGSGTQLSVL.

This clonotype has just a few counts. The J gene is TRBJ2-1, the V gene TRBV20-1; 9 bases are a match to TRBD1. J lost 4 bases, V lost 0 bases, and 4 bases had no gene match. CDR1 is DFQATT, CDR2 SNEGSKA, per germline (reference sequence). The CDR3 spans 15 residues. The CDR3 sequence is CSARDAGTGYNEQFF. DNA of the CDR3: TGCAGTGCTAGAGACGCCGGGACAGGGTACAATGAGCAGTTCTTC.